Listed here are 9 T cell receptor beta chains from one sample, sequenced in a study of human T cells and chemical hapten exposure. Time point: patch test 2, 6 weeks after DPC sensitization. Treatment in this sample: therapeutic diphenylcyclopropenone sensitization with weekly scalp DPC. MiXCR, applied by TCRdb to the RACE reads, yields one record per CDR3 protein. Of under 90,000 distinct CDR3 sequences in the sample, roughly 8.5% were seen once. The material was whole blood, obtained in connection with sensitization to the hapten diphenylcyclopropenone (DPC). The receptor source for this set is a woman between 50 and 59 years old with alopecia areata. Some clones in this sample may be carry-over from other donors' samples.

The chain recombines TRBV29-1 with TRBJ2-4; 8 nucleotides align to TRBD1. There are 15 residues in the CDR3. Trimming at V came to 6 bases and at J to 5 bases, leaving 12 bases not matched to a gene. In germline, CDR1 is SQVTM, CDR2 ANQGSEA. CDR3 amino acids: CSVVAGTGSQNIQYF. DNA for the CDR3: TGCAGCGTAGTTGCCGGGACAGGATCCCAAAACATTCAGTACTTC.

The sample holds a few counts of this clonotype. The chain recombines TRBV6-2 or TRBV6-3 with TRBJ2-7; 8 nucleotides line up with TRBD1. V dropped 4 bases and J dropped 5; count of bases not matched to a gene: 4. The germline gives CDR1 MNHEY, CDR2 SVGEGT. This CDR3 comprises 13 residues. The CDR3 region has the DNA TGTGCCAGCAGTTGGACAGGGTACCACGAGCAGTACTTC. Protein product: CASSWTGYHEQYF.

This clonotype was picked up a small number of times. The chain carries TRBV12-3 or TRBV12-4 and TRBJ1-4, with unresolved D. The V end was cut by 2 bases, the J end by 6 bases, with 10 bases between. This CDR3 is built from 14 residues. CDR3 residues: CASSLRSTDEKLFF. As DNA, the CDR3 is TGTGCCAGCAGTTTAAGGTCCACGGATGAAAAACTGTTTTTT.

This clonotype was seen at least ten times. This chain connects TRBV18 to TRBJ1-6; D call uncertain. The CDR3 has 13 residues. Looked up from germline, CDR1 is KGHSH and CDR2 is LQKENI. V lost 1 base and J lost 11, with 9 bases in between. The DNA of the CDR3 is TGTGCCAGCTCACCACTGGGGAGTCCACCCCTCCACTTT. Amino acids: CASSPLGSPPLHF. Drawing the rest from reference TRBV18 and TRBJ1-6, the complete variable domain is NAGVMQNPRHLVRRRGQEARLRCSPMKGHSHVYWYRQLPEEGLKFMVYLQKENIIDESGMPKERFSAEFPKEGPSILRIQQVVRGDSAAYFCASSPLGSPPLHFGNGTRLTVT.

This clonotype has only a few counts. The gene calls are TRBV12-3 or TRBV12-4 and TRBJ2-7; D may match TRBD1 or TRBD2 (5 bases each). There are 15 residues in the CDR3. V lost 0 bases and J lost 0, with 9 bases in between. Here the CDR3 DNA reads TGTGCCAGCAGTTTAGCTGGGACCACCTCCTACGAGCAGTACTTC. Amino acid sequence: CASSLAGTTSYEQYF.

This clonotype was seen a few times. This rearrangement joins TRBV4-3 to TRBJ2-3; 10 nucleotides match TRBD2. CDR3 length: 15 residues. With 6 bases clipped from V and 2 bases from J, the junction kept 5 bases outside the gene matches. From germline, CDR1 is LGHNA and CDR2 YSLEER. Written as DNA, the CDR3 is TGCGCCAGCAGGACAGGACTAGCGGTCACAGATACGCAGTATTTT. As protein: CASRTGLAVTDTQYF.

This clonotype was observed a few times. The rearrangement uses TRBV7-2 and TRBJ1-2, with 12 bases identical to TRBD1. The V segment lost 2 bases and the J segment 7 bases; nucleotides outside the gene matches: 17. The CDR3 covers 19 residues. The germline V gene encodes CDR1 SGHTA and CDR2 FQGNSA. As DNA, the CDR3 is TGTGCCAGCAGCTTAAACTCCGGGACAGGGGGCGCCCGGTCCTTTGGCTACACCTTC. Amino acid sequence: CASSLNSGTGGARSFGYTF.

The chain is built from TRBV2 and TRBJ1-5; a weak D match, TRBD1 (5 bases). CDR1 and CDR2 (germline): SNHLY, FYNNEI. V gave up 6 bases and J gave up 3 bases, with 12 bases separating them. This CDR3 has 14 residues. The CDR3 DNA is TGTGCCAGCAGAGGGACGGTCGACAATCAGCCCCAGCATTTT. As protein: CASRGTVDNQPQHF.

J is TRBJ2-4 and V is TRBV20-1; D may be TRBD2 (6 bases). Germline V gene lookup returns CDR1 DFQATT and CDR2 SNEGSKA (reference sequence). The CDR3 runs to 13 residues. The V and J ends lost 6 bases and 0 bases respectively, with 9 bases between them. This CDR3 is CSAGSVAKNIQYF. The CDR3 DNA reads TGCAGTGCCGGGAGCGTAGCCAAAAACATTCAGTACTTC.